These 10 T cell receptor beta chains share one sample of origin, sequenced in a study of identical twins. In TCRdb, the 5' RACE reads were re-called with MiXCR into one record per CDR3 protein. This sample has approximately 600,000 distinct CDR3 sequences; just over 7% occur once, and the top ten carry about 1.6%. The same data also went into a second study, on yellow fever vaccine responses in identical twins.

Sequencing used PBMCs. These receptors were taken from a woman aged 18 to 35 in good health.

This clonotype showed up many times. The chain joins TRBV9 to TRBJ2-1; D uncertain. The CDR3 sequence is 14 residues long. Between the trimmed V and J ends, which lost 3 bases and 0 bases, there was a span of 7 bases. Looked up from germline, CDR1 is SGDLS and CDR2 is YYNGEE. The CDR3 nucleotides read TGTGCCAGCAGCGGGACCGGCTCCTACAATGAGCAGTTCTTC. Translation: CASSGTGSYNEQFF. The full variable domain, its missing parts supplied by reference TRBV9 and TRBJ2-1, is DSGVTQTPKHLITATGQRVTLRCSPRSGDLSVYWYQQSLDQGLQFLIQYYNGEERAKGNILERFSAQQFPDLHSELNLSSLELGDSALYFCASSGTGSYNEQFFGPGTRLTVL.

Only a few counts were recorded for this clonotype. The chain recombines TRBV3-1 with TRBJ1-5; 9 bases map to TRBD1. CDR1 is LGHDT and CDR2 is YNNKEL in the germline V gene (reference sequence). This CDR3 has 18 amino acids. V dropped 1 base and J dropped 2; count of bases not matched to a gene: 9. In nucleotides, the CDR3 is TGTGCCAGCAGCCAAGTTCGAATCCGGGACAGGGGCAATCAGCCCCAGCATTTT. Amino acid sequence: CASSQVRIRDRGNQPQHF.

The V gene is TRBV10-3, the J gene TRBJ1-6; D is unclear. This CDR3 comprises 10 residues. Between the trimmed V and J ends, which lost 7 bases and 14 bases, there was a span of 9 bases. Looked up from germline, CDR1 is ENHRY and CDR2 is SYGVKD. The CDR3 is CAITSGTLHF. CDR3 nucleotide sequence: TGTGCCATCACATCGGGCACCCTCCACTTT.

This chain links TRBV12-3 or TRBV12-4 with TRBJ1-6, with TRBD1 as a possible D gene (6 bases). The CDR3 runs 15 residues. Trimming removed 3 bases from V and 6 bases from J, with 12 bases in between. CDR3 loop: CASSLIQGSNSPLHF. In DNA, the CDR3 is TGTGCCAGCAGTTTGATTCAGGGGTCTAATTCACCCCTCCACTTT.

This clonotype appeared a few times. V and J are TRBV5-1 and TRBJ2-2; D may be TRBD1 (5 bases). Between the trimmed V and J ends, which lost 0 bases and 9 bases, there was a span of 9 bases. Germline V gene data show CDR1 as SGHRS and CDR2 as YFSETQ. This CDR3 has 13 amino acids. CDR3 coding DNA: TGCGCCAGCAGCTTGGATCAGGGCCGGGAGCTGTTTTTT. Its protein is CASSLDQGRELFF.

This clonotype was observed a handful of times. The V and J genes are TRBV10-3 and TRBJ1-2, with D maybe TRBD1 (5 bases). CDR1 is ENHRY and CDR2 is SYGVKD in the germline V gene. The CDR3 length is 15 residues. Deletions cut 0 bases from V and 8 bases from J, with 16 bases between. CDR3: CAISESGGDRSGYTF. As DNA, the CDR3 is TGTGCCATCAGTGAGTCGGGAGGGGACCGCTCGGGCTACACCTTC.

This clonotype was recorded at least ten times. J is TRBJ1-1 and V is TRBV3-1; a possible D gene is TRBD1 (5 bases). CDR3 length equals 14 residues. In germline, CDR1 is LGHDT, CDR2 YNNKEL (reference sequence). The V and J ends lost 2 bases and 1 base respectively, with 8 bases between them. CDR3 sequence: CASSQLGPNTEAFF. Here the CDR3 DNA reads TGTGCCAGCAGCCAACTGGGGCCGAACACTGAAGCTTTCTTT.

In its sample, this clonotype was seen many times. The chain links TRBV12-3 or TRBV12-4 to TRBJ2-7, with 10 bases lining up with TRBD2. V lost 3 bases, J lost 3 bases, and 2 bases stayed unmatched. This CDR3 comprises 14 residues. CDR3 protein: CASSLRTSGYEQYF. The CDR3 coding sequence is TGTGCCAGCAGTTTGAGGACTAGCGGCTACGAGCAGTACTTC.

This clonotype occurred a few times. V usage is TRBV7-2 and J usage is TRBJ1-4; 8 positions agree with TRBD1. Trimming at V came to 8 bases and at J to 6 bases, leaving 11 bases not matched to a gene. Germline lookup yields CDR1 SGHTA and CDR2 FQGNSA. This CDR3 is 15 amino acids long. CDR3 DNA sequence: TGTGCCAGCGGCCGGCGACAGGGGTGGGATGAAAAACTGTTTTTT. The encoded protein is CASGRRQGWDEKLFF.

This clonotype turned up a few times. The J gene is TRBJ2-3, the V gene TRBV6-2 or TRBV6-3; D is ambiguous. This CDR3 has 14 amino acids. V was trimmed by 5 bases and J by 4 bases, leaving 13 bases between them. Germline V gene lookup returns CDR1 MNHEY and CDR2 SVGEGT. The CDR3: CASSHGLVADTQYF. The CDR3 DNA reads as TGTGCCAGCAGTCACGGGCTTGTGGCAGATACGCAGTATTTT.